A single sample is the source of the 20 T cell receptor beta chains below, sequenced in a study of shared clonotypes between healthy human individuals. Profiled with immunoSEQ multiplex PCR; TCRdb holds only in-frame clones, not every one. The sample has around 1.4 million clones, 97% to 99% seen once. The sequenced sample consisted of naive CD4+ T cells sorted from blood. Subset noted: CD45RA+ positively selected. The receptors derive from a man under 40 in good health.

The chain combines TRBV21-1 with TRBJ2-1; the D call TRBD1 from the table was never checked on the DNA. TRBV21-1 is an annotated pseudogene. The CDR3 totals 13 residues. The DNA for the CDR3 is TGTGCCAGCAGCGGGACACCATACAATGAGCAGTTCTTC. Its translation is CASSGTPYNEQFF.

V gene TRBV7-2 combines with J gene TRBJ2-3; D is undetermined. V gave up 4 bases and J gave up 4 bases, with 6 bases separating them. The CDR3 contains 12 residues. Germline V gives CDR1 SGHTA, CDR2 FQGNSA. The CDR3 DNA reads as TGTGCCAGCAGCTCCCCCGCAGATACGCAGTATTTT. Translated: CASSSPADTQYF. The full variable domain, its missing parts supplied by reference TRBV7-2 and TRBJ2-3, is GAGVSQSPSNKVTEKGKDVELRCDPISGHTALYWYRQSLGQGLEFLIYFQGNSAPDKSGLPSDRFSAERTGGSVSTLTIQRTQQEDSAVYLCASSSPADTQYFGPGTRLTVL.

V gene TRBV10-1 combines with J gene TRBJ2-5; D gene unclear. This CDR3 has 14 amino acids. Germline-derived CDR1 and CDR2 are WNHNN and SYGVQD (reference sequence). Trimming pared 2 bases from V and 3 bases from J, leaving 10 bases between. CDR3 coding DNA: TGCGCCAGCAGTGAGGTGGGAATTGAAGAGACCCAGTACTTC. It yields the protein CASSEVGIEETQYF.

As regards this clone: Within the sample, other DNA sequences also encode this same CDR3. The chain carries TRBV6-6 and TRBJ2-2, with 12 bases fitting TRBD2. With 5 bases clipped from V and 6 bases from J, the junction kept 1 base outside the gene matches. There are 14 residues in the CDR3. Germline V CDR1 and CDR2: MNHNY, SVGAGI (reference sequence). The DNA of the CDR3 is TGTGCCAGCAGTAGACTAGCGGGAGCCGGGGAGCTGTTTTTT. Protein: CASSRLAGAGELFF.

The CDR3 spells CSAVKNTEAFF. CDR3 DNA: TGCAGTGCCGTGAAAAACACTGAAGCTTTCTTT. The chain is built from TRBV20-1 and TRBJ1-1; D uncertain. The CDR3 runs to 11 residues. V lost 6 bases to trimming and J lost 2 bases, with 7 bases between them. CDR1 is DFQATT and CDR2 is SNEGSKA in the germline V gene (reference sequence).

This chain links TRBV27 with TRBJ1-2; perhaps TRBD1 as D (5 bases). The V end lost 5 bases, the J end lost 8 bases, and 24 bases lay between the germline ends. CDR3 length equals 16 residues. Per the germline V gene, CDR1 is MNHEY and CDR2 is SMNVEV (reference sequence). CDR3 DNA: TGTGCCAGCAGTGACCTCAGCATGCTCGGGGCCCAGGGCTACACCTTC. Translation: CASSDLSMLGAQGYTF.

The chain uses TRBV27 and TRBJ2-1, with 8 bases lining up with TRBD2. The V gene's germline CDR1 is MNHEY and CDR2 SMNVEV (reference sequence). J gave up 3 bases and V 5 bases, and 9 bases lay outside the gene matches. The CDR3 has 16 residues. The CDR3 loop is CASSPLAGRSYNEQFF. CDR3 nucleotide sequence: TGTGCCAGCAGTCCATTAGCGGGACGCAGCTACAATGAGCAGTTCTTC.

The gene calls are TRBV27 and TRBJ1-2; D is unresolved. The CDR3 spans 13 residues. The V and J ends lost 4 bases and 3 bases respectively, with 9 bases between them. Germline V gives CDR1 MNHEY, CDR2 SMNVEV (reference sequence). For the CDR3, the DNA is TGTGCCAGCAGTTATGGTCCCTACTATGGCTACACCTTC. Translated, it gives CASSYGPYYGYTF.

This clone was seen a single time. This chain links TRBV4-1 with TRBJ1-2, with 8 bases lining up with TRBD1. Germline CDR1 is MGHRA and CDR2 is YSYEKL. The length of the CDR3 is 15 residues. V lost 4 bases and J lost 7; bases outside the gene matches: 11. CDR3 sequence (DNA): TGCGCCAGCAGCCGAGAGGACAGGGTGGGTAGTGGCTACACCTTC. This encodes CASSREDRVGSGYTF.

The J gene is TRBJ1-1, the V gene TRBV27; possibly TRBD1 for D (5 bases). V dropped 3 bases and J dropped 1 base, with 9 bases sitting between them. Germline V lookup: CDR1 MNHEY, CDR2 SMNVEV (reference sequence). This CDR3 has 14 residues. CDR3 amino acids: CASSFAGRNTEAFF. In DNA, the CDR3 is TGTGCCAGCAGTTTTGCAGGGAGGAACACTGAAGCTTTCTTT.

The V call is TRBV19, the J call TRBJ1-2; TRBD1 matches 9 bases. Germline V lookup: CDR1 LNHDA, CDR2 SQIVND (reference sequence). After removal of 3 bases from V and 2 bases from J, the junction contained 7 bases not matched to a gene. The CDR3 has 16 residues. CDR3 coding DNA: TGTGCCAGTAGTATTATTGGGACAGGGCCGAACTATGGCTACACCTTC. Its protein product is CASSIIGTGPNYGYTF.

The chain recombines TRBV19 with TRBJ2-7, with 7 bases matching TRBD2. The J segment lost 3 bases and the V segment lost 6 bases, leaving 11 bases of the junction unmatched. CDR1 and CDR2 from the germline V gene are LNHDA and SQIVND (reference sequence). The CDR3 runs to 15 residues. The CDR3 reads CASRKGGPRIYEQYF. In nucleotides, the CDR3 is TGTGCCAGTAGGAAGGGAGGGCCCCGGATCTACGAGCAGTACTTC.

The chain couples TRBV5-5 to TRBJ1-5, with TRBD1 matching 9 bases. The V segment lost 2 bases and the J segment 5 bases; nucleotides outside the gene matches: 2. The CDR3 consists of 14 residues. Germline assignment: CDR1 SGHKS and CDR2 YYEKEE (reference sequence). The CDR3 region is CASSFTGGDQPQHF. CDR3 nucleotide sequence: TGTGCCAGCAGCTTTACAGGGGGCGATCAGCCCCAGCATTTT.

This chain joins TRBV7-6 and TRBJ1-4; unclear D gene. The ends were cut back, 2 bases at V and 3 bases at J, with 10 bases in the middle. Germline assignment: CDR1 SGHVS and CDR2 FNYEAQ. This CDR3 region has 15 residues. The CDR3 bases are TGTGCCAGCAGCTTATTAGCAGGCTCTAATGAAAAACTGTTTTTT. Translation gives CASSLLAGSNEKLFF.

The rearrangement joins TRBV6-1 to TRBJ2-3; 12 nucleotides match TRBD2. V trimming: 0 bases; J trimming: 1 base; junction bases outside the gene matches: 2. The CDR3 loop spans 17 amino acids. Germline CDR1 reads MNHNS; CDR2 reads SASEGT. CDR3 in amino acids: CASSEAASGRGTDTQYF. DNA of the CDR3: TGTGCCAGCAGTGAAGCGGCTAGCGGGAGGGGCACAGATACGCAGTATTTT.

The V gene is TRBV5-6, the J gene TRBJ2-3, with D hard to call. The CDR3 covers 13 residues. V dropped 4 bases and J dropped 0 bases, with 6 bases sitting between them. The V gene's germline CDR1 is SGHDT and CDR2 YYEEEE. CDR3 sequence: CASSTASTDTQYF. CDR3 sequence (DNA): TGTGCCAGCAGCACTGCTAGCACAGATACGCAGTATTTT.

The rearrangement uses TRBV7-2 and TRBJ1-1; TRBD1 aligns across 7 bases. V trimming: 4 bases; J trimming: 2 bases; junction bases outside the gene matches: 13. This CDR3 is built from 17 residues. CDR1 SGHTA and CDR2 FQGNSA come from the germline V gene. CDR3 amino acids: CASSSLGVGTANTEAFF. CDR3 DNA: TGTGCCAGCAGCTCCTTGGGTGTGGGGACAGCAAACACTGAAGCTTTCTTT.

This clone appeared a single time. The chain employs TRBV19 and TRBJ1-5; a weak D match, TRBD1 (5 bases). CDR1 is LNHDA, CDR2 SQIVND, per germline (reference sequence). V lost 5 bases and J 2 bases, leaving 13 bases between the germline ends. This CDR3 spans 15 amino acids. CDR3 in amino acids: CASSDQGGGNQPQHF. The CDR3 DNA reads TGTGCCAGTAGTGACCAGGGTGGTGGCAATCAGCCCCAGCATTTT.

The chain recombines TRBV1 with TRBJ2-3; the table names TRBD2, a call not compared with the DNA. TRBV1 is a pseudogene segment. CDR3 length equals 21 residues. The CDR3 loop is CTSSHPARTSGRWILTDTQYF. CDR3 sequence (DNA): TGCACCAGCAGCCACCCAGCCAGGACTAGCGGGAGGTGGATACTCACAGATACGCAGTATTTT.

This rearrangement joins TRBV5-6 to TRBJ2-3; 11 positions match TRBD2. The CDR3 spans 16 residues. Germline CDR1 and CDR2: SGHDT and YYEEEE. V shed 4 bases, J shed 1 base, and the junction held 5 bases outside the gene matches. The CDR3 DNA sequence: TGTGCCAGCAGCCCACTTAGCGGGAGGGGCACAGATACGCAGTATTTT. This encodes CASSPLSGRGTDTQYF.